Listed here are 12 T cell receptor beta chains from one sample, sequenced in a study of T-cell reconstitution after alpha-beta-depleted transplantation in children. During its preparation, the TCRbeta library received unique molecular identifiers. TCRdb itself ran the PCR reads through MiXCR, one entry per CDR3 protein. The sample comprises about 580,000 distinct CDR3 sequences, 25% to 30% of which are singletons, and around a third rests with the top ten. The material sequenced was PBMCs, taken before TCRalphabeta/CD19-depleted stem cell transplant. These receptor sequences come from a boy younger than two with Wiskott-Aldrich syndrome, due to receive a stem cell transplant.

This clonotype has a single count. This CDR3 is CASSPPGSGELFF. As DNA, the CDR3 is TGTGCCAGCAGCCCACCAGGGTCCGGGGAGCTGTTTTTT. The chain has TRBV7-2 and TRBJ2-2, with a possible D match to TRBD1 (5 bases). The germline gives CDR1 SGHTA, CDR2 FQGNSA. V lost 5 bases and J lost 6, with 10 bases in between. The CDR3 runs to 13 residues.

This clonotype was detected only a few times. The genes are TRBV5-1 and TRBJ2-2, with 8 bases lining up with TRBD2. V lost 0 bases and J lost 5; bases outside the gene matches: 9. The CDR3 totals 17 residues. Germline CDR1 and CDR2: SGHRS and YFSETQ. The CDR3, as DNA: TGCGCCAGCAGCTTGGAGTGGACTAGCCCACAGACCGGGGAGCTGTTTTTT. It yields the protein CASSLEWTSPQTGELFF.

This clonotype occurred a few times. The chain carries TRBV2 and TRBJ2-1; possibly TRBD2 for D (5 bases). Germline V gives CDR1 SNHLY, CDR2 FYNNEI. The CDR3 is made up of 13 amino acids. V dropped 3 bases and J dropped 10 bases, with 13 bases sitting between them. The chain's CDR3 is CASSDDRGLEQFF. CDR3 bases: TGTGCCAGCAGTGACGACCGGGGTCTAGAGCAGTTCTTC. The whole variable domain, remainder taken from reference TRBV2 and TRBJ2-1, is EPEVTQTPSHQVTQMGQEVILRCVPISNHLYFYWYRQILGQKVEFLVSFYNNEISEKSEIFDDQFSVERPDGSNFTLKIRSTKLEDSAMYFCASSDDRGLEQFFGPGTRLTVL.

This clonotype was observed a handful of times. The chain employs TRBV2 and TRBJ2-1; 7 positions match TRBD2. This CDR3 is built from 15 residues. V lost 7 bases and J lost 4; bases outside the gene matches: 10. Germline values: CDR1 SNHLY, CDR2 FYNNEI. The CDR3 loop reads CASIKRDSTYNEQFF. DNA for the CDR3: TGTGCCAGCATTAAGCGGGACTCAACTTACAATGAGCAGTTCTTC.

This clonotype was recorded a few times. This chain joins TRBV5-1 and TRBJ2-7; 9 bases line up with TRBD2. Per germline, CDR1 SGHRS and CDR2 YFSETQ. V lost 4 bases, J lost 4 bases, and 15 bases stayed unmatched. This CDR3 contains 17 residues. The CDR3: CASSPAGGGRLLYEQYF. CDR3 in DNA: TGCGCCAGCAGCCCGGCGGGAGGGGGCCGATTATTGTACGAGCAGTACTTC.

This clonotype came up a few times. The chain couples TRBV20-1 to TRBJ2-2; D may be TRBD2 (6 bases). Germline V gives CDR1 DFQATT, CDR2 SNEGSKA (reference sequence). V lost 0 bases, J lost 4 bases, and 18 bases lay in between. The CDR3 contains 17 residues. The CDR3 is CSARDPRRGGSTGELFF. Here the CDR3 DNA reads TGCAGTGCTAGAGATCCCAGGAGGGGAGGAAGCACCGGGGAGCTGTTTTTT.

The chain employs TRBV6-1 and TRBJ1-5; 9 bases match TRBD1. The CDR3 consists of 14 residues. V was pared by 6 bases and J by 4 bases, with 4 bases of the junction left unmatched. Germline CDR1 is MNHNS and CDR2 is SASEGT. CDR3 protein: CASRQGQGNQPQHF. CDR3 DNA: TGTGCCAGCAGACAGGGACAGGGAAATCAGCCCCAGCATTTT.

In DNA, the CDR3 is TGTGCCAGCACCAAGGGAGTAAATCAGCCCCAGCATTTT. It specifies CASTKGVNQPQHF. The V call is TRBV7-2, the J call TRBJ1-5; D is ambiguous. Looked up from germline, CDR1 is SGHTA and CDR2 is FQGNSA. The CDR3 sequence is 13 residues long. V was clipped by 7 bases and J by 4 bases, with 11 bases between them.

The chain employs TRBV13 and TRBJ2-4; 11 nucleotides align to TRBD2. Trimming at V came to 1 base and at J to 8 bases, leaving 7 bases not matched to a gene. Per germline, CDR1 PRHDT and CDR2 FYEKMQ (reference sequence). This CDR3 is 16 amino acids long. CDR3 protein: CASSLALAGGIHIQYF. CDR3 DNA: TGTGCCAGCAGCTTAGCGTTAGCGGGAGGGATTCACATTCAGTACTTC.

V gene TRBV5-1 combines with J gene TRBJ1-1; D is perhaps TRBD1 (5 bases). Germline CDR1 reads SGHRS; CDR2 reads YFSETQ. The length of the CDR3 is 14 residues. Trimming took 4 bases from V and 5 from J, leaving 15 bases between them. The CDR3 DNA reads as TGCGCCAGCAGCACCCAGGGAGATAGGACTGAAGCTTTCTTT. Its protein is CASSTQGDRTEAFF.

The chain has TRBV10-1 and TRBJ2-1; no clear D. The CDR3 runs 14 residues. The V and J ends lost 4 bases and 2 bases respectively, with 9 bases between them. CDR1 and CDR2 (germline): WNHNN, SYGVQD (reference sequence). CDR3 sequence: CASSADYAYNEQFF. The CDR3 bases are TGCGCCAGCAGTGCAGATTACGCCTACAATGAGCAGTTCTTC.

This clonotype appeared a few times. The rearrangement uses TRBV7-8 and TRBJ2-7; TRBD2 aligns across 8 bases. CDR1 and CDR2 from the germline V gene are SGHVS and FQNEAQ. After removal of 1 base from V and 0 bases from J, the junction contained 5 bases not matched to a gene. The CDR3 totals 16 residues. The CDR3 DNA follows: TGTGCCAGCAGCTTAGGTATTAGCGGGGACTCCTACGAGCAGTACTTC. Translation gives CASSLGISGDSYEQYF.